This T cell receptor beta chain was identified during a study of blood T cell repertoires in COVID-19. The overall study: Samples of COVID-19 (acute and convalescent) were obtained from the United States, Italy and Spain.

Authors' data handling: Quantification of nucleated cells was approximated via reference gene primer amplification. Clones were read by immunoSEQ multiplex PCR, and TCRdb kept only the in-frame ones, dropping some. V and J calls and clone size come straight from that table; D and trimming were deduced from the DNA. The profile shows approximately 120,000 clones, approximately 83% of them singletons. Germline loops: CDR1 SGHRS, CDR2 YFSETQ. V lost 2 bases to trimming and J lost 6 bases, with 9 bases between them. The CDR3 contains 14 residues. Sequencing was carried out using peripheral blood. This TCR was sampled from a woman aged 50 to 60 who had recovered from COVID-19. The chain links TRBV5-1 to TRBJ1-6; D uncertain. The CDR3 loop is CASSLGGGNSPLHF. The CDR3 region has the DNA TGCGCCAGCAGCTTAGGCGGAGGTAATTCACCCCTCCACTTT.